Listed here are 12 T cell receptor beta chains from one sample, sequenced in a study of control samples from healthy donors and cancer patients. Some clones are missing from TCRdb's copy, which holds only in-frame ones; the method was immunoSEQ multiplex PCR. The sample carries about 160,000 clones, roughly 94% recorded once. The sequenced material came from PBMCs. These receptors all stem from a man in his sixties with colorectal cancer.

The chain employs TRBV11-2 and TRBJ1-2; no clear D gene. The V and J ends lost 2 bases and 4 bases respectively, with 11 bases between them. Germline-derived CDR1 and CDR2 are SGHAT and FQNNGV. The CDR3 sequence is 14 residues long. The CDR3 nucleotides read TGTGCCAGCAGCTTAATGACGGGAGTCTATGGCTACACCTTC. Translation: CASSLMTGVYGYTF.

The chain uses TRBV10-2 and TRBJ2-5; the D gene is possibly TRBD1 (6 bases). This CDR3 has 13 amino acids. CDR1 is WSHSY and CDR2 is SAAADI in the germline V gene. With 6 bases removed from V and 2 bases from J, the gap between germline ends came to 10 bases. CDR3 nucleotide sequence: TGCGCCAGCAGCAGGGGACGACAAGAGACCCAGTACTTC. Amino acids: CASSRGRQETQYF.

V is TRBV24-1 and J is TRBJ1-2; no firm D call. Per germline, CDR1 KGHDR and CDR2 SFDVKD. V lost 9 bases to trimming and J lost 9 bases, with 16 bases between them. This CDR3 comprises 12 residues. The CDR3 DNA is TGTGCCACCGGAGAAAATAAGGAAAGCTACACCTTC. Its protein product is CATGENKESYTF.

V usage is TRBV30 and J usage is TRBJ1-5; 8 bases line up with TRBD1. Germline V lookup: CDR1 GTSNPN, CDR2 SVGIG (reference sequence). The CDR3 covers 19 residues. J was trimmed by 0 bases and V by 2 bases; bases with no gene match: 15. CDR3 region: CAWSLPTQGARSSNQPQHF. DNA of the CDR3: TGTGCCTGGAGTCTCCCCACTCAGGGGGCGCGCAGTAGCAATCAGCCCCAGCATTTT. The full variable domain, completed using reference TRBV30 and TRBJ1-5, is SQTIHQWPATLVQPVGSPLSLECTVEGTSNPNLYWYRQAAGRGLQLLFYSVGIGQISSEVPQNLSASRPQDRQFILSSKKLLLSDSGFYLCAWSLPTQGARSSNQPQHFGDGTRLSIL.

A single count supports this clone. The gene calls are TRBV5-6 and TRBJ2-2; D is possibly TRBD1 (5 bases). The CDR3 sequence is 15 residues long. Trimming cost V 0 bases and J 7 bases, with 13 bases left between them. Germline CDR1 and CDR2: SGHDT and YYEEEE. As DNA, the CDR3 is TGTGCCAGCAGCTTGGAGGGGCGTTGGGGCGGGGAGCTGTTTTTT. This translates into CASSLEGRWGGELFF.

The V gene is TRBV3-1 (or the pseudogene TRBV3-2), the J gene TRBJ2-7; TRBD2 matches 8 bases. The trim removed 4 bases at V and 2 bases at J, leaving 4 bases unmatched. Per the germline V gene, CDR1 is LGHDT and CDR2 is YNNKEL (reference sequence). This CDR3 has 14 residues. CDR3 amino acids: CASSPGLGAYEQYF. The CDR3 bases are TGTGCCAGCAGCCCGGGACTAGGTGCCTACGAGCAGTACTTC.

The genes are TRBV7-2 and TRBJ1-1, with D unclear. The V end lost 0 bases, the J end lost 6 bases, and 11 bases lay between the germline ends. The CDR3 totals 14 residues. Germline CDR1 is SGHTA and CDR2 is FQGNSA. CDR3 in amino acids: CASSLAFGNPEAFF. CDR3 nucleotides: TGTGCCAGCAGCTTAGCCTTCGGGAATCCTGAAGCTTTCTTT.

V is TRBV19 and J is TRBJ2-7; 13 bases are shared with TRBD2. Germline V gene lookup returns CDR1 LNHDA and CDR2 SQIVND (reference sequence). The CDR3 totals 15 residues. Trimming cost V 6 bases and J 1 base; bases outside gene matches: 3. The CDR3 DNA is TGTGCCAGTAGCCGGACTAGCGGGGGTTCCTACGAGCAGTACTTC. This sequence encodes CASSRTSGGSYEQYF.

CDR3 sequence (DNA): TGTGCCAGCAGCTTACTAACGGGTAGCGGGGGGCTGGGGGAGACCCAGTACTTC. Translation: CASSLLTGSGGLGETQYF. The chain uses TRBV5-5 and TRBJ2-5; 10 bases match TRBD2. V lost 2 bases and J lost 5; bases outside the gene matches: 15. Germline CDR1 is SGHKS and CDR2 is YYEKEE (reference sequence). This CDR3 region has 18 residues.

This sequence joins TRBV10-2 and TRBJ2-7; D not resolved. Germline loops: CDR1 WSHSY, CDR2 SAAADI. V shed 2 bases and J shed 1 base, with 6 bases lying between them. This CDR3 spans 13 amino acids. CDR3 loop: CASSEDVSYEQYF. For the CDR3, the DNA is TGCGCCAGCAGTGAGGACGTTTCCTACGAGCAGTACTTC.

The rearrangement joins TRBV5-1 to TRBJ2-5; D might be TRBD2 (5 bases). Germline V gene data show CDR1 as SGHRS and CDR2 as YFSETQ. CDR3 length: 14 residues. V dropped 4 bases and J dropped 1 base, with 11 bases sitting between them. The DNA for the CDR3 is TGCGCCAGCAGCAGTTCAGGACTCCAAGAGACCCAGTACTTC. Amino acid sequence: CASSSSGLQETQYF. The entire variable domain, with the rest obtained from reference TRBV5-1 and TRBJ2-5, is as follows: KAGVTQTPRYLIKTRGQQVTLSCSPISGHRSVSWYQQTPGQGLQFLFEYFSETQRNKGNFPGRFSGRQFSNSRSEMNVSTLELGDSALYLCASSSSGLQETQYFGPGTRLLVL.

The chain is built from TRBV6-2 or TRBV6-3 and TRBJ2-7; D is ambiguous. Trimming took off 5 bases at V and 5 bases at J, with 10 bases between the two ends. The CDR3 has 12 residues. Germline V gene sequence: CDR1 MNHEY, CDR2 SVGEGT. As DNA, the CDR3 is TGTGCCAGCAGTCGTACAGTGGACGAGCAGTACTTC. It encodes CASSRTVDEQYF.